The clone carrying this T cell receptor (beta chain) was seen only a few times. Its antigen is not identified. These data originate in a study of shared clonotypes between healthy human individuals. An even split of each subset's genomic DNA across several immunoSEQ plates was performed. Produced via immunoSEQ multiplex PCR; TCRdb's table is partial and in-frame only. This sample has around 500,000 clones, with about 78% found just once. This CDR3 is built from 12 residues. Germline V lookup: CDR1 MDHEN, CDR2 SYDVKM. V lost 5 bases and J lost 4, with 8 bases in between. Within Nashville, Tennessee resided all donors, each a Caucasian adult. Study results and limitations: Only blood was sampled; tissue repertoires likely differ.

The sample consisted of PBMCs. This clonotype was obtained from a woman aged 40-49 years in good health. Some clones in this sample may be carry-over from other donors' samples. This rearrangement joins TRBV28 to TRBJ1-1; D unresolved. The CDR3 reads CASSTHGTEAFF. CDR3 nucleotides: TGTGCCAGCAGTACCCACGGCACTGAAGCTTTCTTT.